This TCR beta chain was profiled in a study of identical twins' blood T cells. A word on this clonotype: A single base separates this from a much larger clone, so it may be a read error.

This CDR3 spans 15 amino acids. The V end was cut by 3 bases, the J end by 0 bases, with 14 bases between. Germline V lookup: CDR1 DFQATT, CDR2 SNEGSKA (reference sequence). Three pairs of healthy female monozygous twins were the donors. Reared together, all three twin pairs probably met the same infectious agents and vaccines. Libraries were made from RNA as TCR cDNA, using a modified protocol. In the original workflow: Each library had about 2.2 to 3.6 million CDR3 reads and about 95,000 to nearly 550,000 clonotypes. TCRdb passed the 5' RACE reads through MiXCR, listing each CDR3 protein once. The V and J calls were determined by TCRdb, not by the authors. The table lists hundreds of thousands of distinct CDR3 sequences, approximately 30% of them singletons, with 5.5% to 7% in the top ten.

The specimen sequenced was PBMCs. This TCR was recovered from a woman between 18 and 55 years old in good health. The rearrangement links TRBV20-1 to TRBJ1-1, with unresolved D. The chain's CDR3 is CSARVWNKMNTEAFF. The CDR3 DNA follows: TGCAGTGCTAGGGTGTGGAACAAAATGAACACTGAAGCTTTCTTT.